This passage covers 11 T cell receptor beta chains from one sample sequenced in a study of T cell clonotyping in hematopoietic cell transplantation. Data came from immunoSEQ multiplex PCR; TCRdb stores just in-frame clones and leaves some out. The repertoire consists of about 45,000 clones, with roughly 92% occurring once and the leading ten covering about 0.8%. The sample consisted of peripheral blood mononuclear cells. All receptors come from a woman aged 45-65 years in good health. Some clones in this sample may be carry-over from other donors' samples.

V usage is TRBV28 and J usage is TRBJ1-4, with D possibly TRBD1 on 6 matching bases. V was pared by 6 bases and J by 7 bases, with 21 bases between. The germline V gene has CDR1 MDHEN and CDR2 SYDVKM. CDR3 size: 16 residues. CDR3 nucleotide sequence: TGTGCCAGCAGACCCCCGGGCGCGGGGGCGGGTGAAAAACTGTTTTTT. Amino acid sequence: CASRPPGAGAGEKLFF. Based on the CDR3 plus reference TRBV28 and TRBJ1-4, the full variable domain is DVKVTQSSRYLVKRTGEKVFLECVQDMDHENMFWYRQDPGLGLRLIYFSYDVKMKEKGDIPEGYSVSREKKERFSLILESASTNQTSMYLCASRPPGAGAGEKLFFGSGTQLSVL.

This chain links TRBV29-1 with TRBJ2-5; D is unclear. CDR3 length: 12 residues. Germline V gives CDR1 SQVTM, CDR2 ANQGSEA. With 3 bases removed from V and 0 bases from J, the gap between germline ends came to 5 bases. CDR3: CSVDWDQETQYF. CDR3 nucleotides: TGCAGCGTTGACTGGGACCAAGAGACCCAGTACTTC.

The V and J genes are TRBV5-1 and TRBJ1-2; D gene unclear. CDR3 length: 14 residues. Between the trimmed V and J ends, which lost 4 bases and 2 bases, there was a span of 12 bases. The germline V gene encodes CDR1 SGHRS and CDR2 YFSETQ. The CDR3 DNA follows: TGCGCCAGCAGCCGCCTATTGGGGAACTATGGCTACACCTTC. This codes for CASSRLLGNYGYTF. The full variable domain, with the rest looked up from reference TRBV5-1 and TRBJ1-2, is KAGVTQTPRYLIKTRGQQVTLSCSPISGHRSVSWYQQTPGQGLQFLFEYFSETQRNKGNFPGRFSGRQFSNSRSEMNVSTLELGDSALYLCASSRLLGNYGYTFGSGTRLTVV.

The rearrangement uses TRBV5-1 and TRBJ1-2; maybe TRBD1 (5 bases). Germline V gene data show CDR1 as SGHRS and CDR2 as YFSETQ. V was shortened by 0 bases and J by 2 bases, with 8 bases between the two germline ends. The CDR3 is 14 amino acids. CDR3 bases: TGCGCCAGCAGCTTGGCGACAGTCAACTATGGCTACACCTTC. Its protein is CASSLATVNYGYTF.

There are a few counts of this clone. The chain links TRBV6-5 to TRBJ2-7, with 7 bases lining up with TRBD1. Trimming cost V 2 bases and J 0 bases; bases outside gene matches: 1. The CDR3 extends over 14 amino acids. The germline CDR1 and CDR2 sequences are MNHEY and SVGAGI. For the CDR3, the DNA is TGTGCCAGCAGTTACGGGACAGACTCCTACGAGCAGTACTTC. It yields the protein CASSYGTDSYEQYF.

The chain has TRBV5-6 and TRBJ1-3; D is perhaps TRBD1 (5 bases). Germline values: CDR1 SGHDT, CDR2 YYEEEE. The CDR3 length is 16 residues. V was shortened by 2 bases and J by 3 bases, with 15 bases between the two germline ends. The CDR3 nucleotides are TGTGCCAGCAGCTTACAATCGGTCAGGGTTGGAAACACCATATATTTT. It codes for CASSLQSVRVGNTIYF.

The chain links TRBV4-2 to TRBJ1-4; D perhaps matches TRBD1 (6 bases). CDR3 length: 13 residues. Trimming took 4 bases from V and 8 from J, leaving 11 bases between them. Looked up from germline, CDR1 is LGHNA and CDR2 is YNFKEQ. The CDR3 DNA reads as TGTGCCAGCAGCCCTGGGACACGCGAAAAACTGTTTTTT. This encodes CASSPGTREKLFF.

This clone came up a few times. V and J are TRBV29-1 and TRBJ2-1; D might be TRBD2 (6 bases). From germline, CDR1 is SQVTM and CDR2 ANQGSEA. The CDR3 extends over 17 amino acids. The V end lost 1 base, the J end lost 4 bases, and 20 bases lay between the germline ends. CDR3 coding DNA: TGCAGCGTTGAAGGACATGGGGCCGGGACTGAATACAATGAGCAGTTCTTC. As protein: CSVEGHGAGTEYNEQFF.

The chain is built from TRBV5-1 and TRBJ1-4, with D unresolved. From germline, CDR1 is SGHRS and CDR2 YFSETQ. This CDR3 contains 14 residues. The germline V and J ends were trimmed by 2 bases and 4 bases, with 9 bases remaining between them. For the CDR3, the DNA is TGCGCCAGCAGCTTTGTGGACCATAATGAAAAACTGTTTTTT. As protein: CASSFVDHNEKLFF.

V gene TRBV4-3 combines with J gene TRBJ1-3; D gene unclear. Trimming cost V 2 bases and J 4 bases, with 21 bases left between them. The V gene's germline CDR1 is LGHNA and CDR2 YSLEER. This CDR3 spans 18 amino acids. CDR3 in DNA: TGCGCCAGCAGCCAACACACAAACGACCCGAGTCGGGGAAACACCATATATTTT. Its translation is CASSQHTNDPSRGNTIYF.

The chain employs TRBV18 and TRBJ2-7; TRBD1 matches at 8 bases. CDR1 KGHSH and CDR2 LQKENI come from the germline V gene. This CDR3 is 16 amino acids long. Germline trimming cut 3 bases from V and 3 bases from J; bases unmatched to any gene: 10. The CDR3 DNA reads as TGTGCCAGCTCACCTCCAGGACAGGGCAGGGGCTACGAGCAGTACTTC. Translating it yields CASSPPGQGRGYEQYF.